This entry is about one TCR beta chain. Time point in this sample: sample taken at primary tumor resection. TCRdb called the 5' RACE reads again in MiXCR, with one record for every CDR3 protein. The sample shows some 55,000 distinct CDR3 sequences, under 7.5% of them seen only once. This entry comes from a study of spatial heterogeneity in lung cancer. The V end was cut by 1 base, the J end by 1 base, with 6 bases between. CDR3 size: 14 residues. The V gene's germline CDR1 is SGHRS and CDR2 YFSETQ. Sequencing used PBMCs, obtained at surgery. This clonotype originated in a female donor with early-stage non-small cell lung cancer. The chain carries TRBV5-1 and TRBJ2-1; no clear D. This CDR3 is CASSLSTSYNEQFF. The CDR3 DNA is TGCGCCAGCAGCTTGAGTACGTCCTACAATGAGCAGTTCTTC.